What follows are 4 T cell receptor beta chains derived from one specimen sequenced in a study of blood T cell repertoires in COVID-19. TCRdb's table, derived via immunoSEQ multiplex PCR, lists solely in-frame clones and lacks some. Of some 48,000 clones listed, more than 70% were seen once; the top ten hold roughly 5.6%. Sequencing was performed on peripheral blood. Source of these receptors: a human donor in a cohort sampled during active COVID-19.

This sequence joins TRBV5-1 and TRBJ2-3, with D possibly TRBD2 on 6 matching bases. CDR3 length equals 15 residues. Germline V gene data show CDR1 as SGHRS and CDR2 as YFSETQ. V was trimmed by 4 bases and J by 2 bases, leaving 14 bases between them. As DNA, the CDR3 is TGCGCCAGCAGCCGACTAGGTTCCGTCACAGATACGCAGTATTTT. Translated, it gives CASSRLGSVTDTQYF.

This clone was recorded a few times. The rearrangement links TRBV30 to TRBJ1-2; unclear D gene. V was clipped by 5 bases and J by 3 bases, with 7 bases between them. The CDR3 totals 11 residues. In germline, CDR1 is GTSNPN, CDR2 SVGIG (reference sequence). This chain's CDR3 is CAWDKYYGYTF. The CDR3 bases are TGTGCCTGGGACAAGTACTATGGCTACACCTTC.

This chain joins TRBV7-2 and TRBJ2-7; possible D gene TRBD1, 5 bases. Trimming took 5 bases from V and 1 from J, leaving 15 bases between them. Germline loops: CDR1 SGHTA, CDR2 FQGNSA. The CDR3 totals 15 residues. CDR3 sequence (DNA): TGTGCCAGCAGCCCGCTCGCAGGGCTTTCCTACGAGCAGTACTTC. Protein product: CASSPLAGLSYEQYF.

The V gene is TRBV24-1, the J gene TRBJ2-1; TRBD2 might be the D (6 bases). The CDR3 loop spans 16 amino acids. Germline CDR1 reads KGHDR; CDR2 reads SFDVKD. V gave up 5 bases and J gave up 1 base, with 14 bases separating them. Here the CDR3 reads CATSGPRGRSYNEQFF. The CDR3, as DNA: TGTGCCACCAGTGGGCCCCGGGGGAGGTCCTACAATGAGCAGTTCTTC.